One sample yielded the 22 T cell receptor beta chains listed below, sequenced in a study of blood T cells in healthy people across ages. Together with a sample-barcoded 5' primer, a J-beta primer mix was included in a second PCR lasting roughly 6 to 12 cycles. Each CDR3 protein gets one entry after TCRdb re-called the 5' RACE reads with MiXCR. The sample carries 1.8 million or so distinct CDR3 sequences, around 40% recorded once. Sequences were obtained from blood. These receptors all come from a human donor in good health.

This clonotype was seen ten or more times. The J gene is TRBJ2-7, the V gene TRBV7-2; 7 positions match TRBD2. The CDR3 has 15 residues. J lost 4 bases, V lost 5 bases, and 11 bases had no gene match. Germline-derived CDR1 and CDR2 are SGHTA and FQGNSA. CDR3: CASSPQRGAGYEQYF. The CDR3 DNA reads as TGTGCCAGCAGCCCCCAGCGGGGAGCGGGGTACGAGCAGTACTTC.

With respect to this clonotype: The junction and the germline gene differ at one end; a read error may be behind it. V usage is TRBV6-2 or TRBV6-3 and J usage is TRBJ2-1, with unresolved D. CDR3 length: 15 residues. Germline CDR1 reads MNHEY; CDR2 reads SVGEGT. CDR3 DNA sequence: TGTGTCAGCAGTTTCCTCCAAACCAGTTCCTACGAGCAGTTCTTC. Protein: CVSSFLQTSSYEQFF.

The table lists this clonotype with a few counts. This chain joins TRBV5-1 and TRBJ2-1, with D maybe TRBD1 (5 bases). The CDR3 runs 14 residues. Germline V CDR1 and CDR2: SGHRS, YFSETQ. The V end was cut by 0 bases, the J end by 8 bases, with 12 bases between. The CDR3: CASSLGQTLDEQFF. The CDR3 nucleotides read TGCGCCAGCAGCTTGGGACAGACCTTGGATGAGCAGTTCTTC.

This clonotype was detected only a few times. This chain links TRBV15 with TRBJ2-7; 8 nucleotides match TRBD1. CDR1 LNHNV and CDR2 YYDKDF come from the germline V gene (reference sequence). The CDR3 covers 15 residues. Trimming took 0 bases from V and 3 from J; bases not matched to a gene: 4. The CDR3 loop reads CATSREQGGDYEQYF. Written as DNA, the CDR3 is TGTGCCACCAGCAGAGAACAGGGGGGCGACTACGAGCAGTACTTC. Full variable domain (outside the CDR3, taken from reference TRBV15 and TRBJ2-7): DAMVIQNPRYQVTQFGKPVTLSCSQTLNHNVMYWYQQKSSQAPKLLFHYYDKDFNNEADTPDNFQSRRPNTSFCFLDIRSPGLGDTAMYLCATSREQGGDYEQYFGPGTRLTVT.

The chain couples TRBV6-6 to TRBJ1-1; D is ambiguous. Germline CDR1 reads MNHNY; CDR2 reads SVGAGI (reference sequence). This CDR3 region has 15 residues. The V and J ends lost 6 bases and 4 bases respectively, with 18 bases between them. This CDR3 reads CASSPSRGGSTEAFF. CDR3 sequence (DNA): TGTGCCAGCAGCCCCTCGCGCGGAGGGAGCACTGAAGCTTTCTTT.

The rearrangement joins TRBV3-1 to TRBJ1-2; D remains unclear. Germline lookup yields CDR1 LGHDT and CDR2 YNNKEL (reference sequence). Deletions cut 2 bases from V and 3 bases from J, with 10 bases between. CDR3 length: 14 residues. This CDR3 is CASSQIEGDYGYTF. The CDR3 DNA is TGTGCCAGCAGCCAAATAGAGGGTGACTATGGCTACACCTTC. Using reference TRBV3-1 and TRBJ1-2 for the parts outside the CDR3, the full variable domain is DTAVSQTPKYLVTQMGNDKSIKCEQNLGHDTMYWYKQDSKKFLKIMFSYNNKELIINETVPNRFSPKSPDKAHLNLHINSLELGDSAVYFCASSQIEGDYGYTFGSGTRLTVV.

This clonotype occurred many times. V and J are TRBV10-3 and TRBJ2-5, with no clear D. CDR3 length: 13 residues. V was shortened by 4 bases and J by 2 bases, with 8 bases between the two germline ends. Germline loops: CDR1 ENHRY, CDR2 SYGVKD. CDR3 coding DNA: TGTGCCATCAGTGTTACGCAACAAGAGACCCAGTACTTC. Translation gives CAISVTQQETQYF.

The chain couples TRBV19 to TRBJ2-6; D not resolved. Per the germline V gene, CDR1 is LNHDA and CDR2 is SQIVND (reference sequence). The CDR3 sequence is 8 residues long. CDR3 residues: CVRPVLTF. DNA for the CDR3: TGTGTCCGCCCGGTCCTGACTTTC.

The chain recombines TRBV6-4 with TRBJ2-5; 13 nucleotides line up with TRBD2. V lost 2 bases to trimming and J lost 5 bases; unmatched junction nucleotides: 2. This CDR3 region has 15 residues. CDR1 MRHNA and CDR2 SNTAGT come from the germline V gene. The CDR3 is CASSDRGLAGETQYF. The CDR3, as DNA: TGTGCCAGCAGTGACAGGGGACTAGCGGGGGAGACCCAGTACTTC.

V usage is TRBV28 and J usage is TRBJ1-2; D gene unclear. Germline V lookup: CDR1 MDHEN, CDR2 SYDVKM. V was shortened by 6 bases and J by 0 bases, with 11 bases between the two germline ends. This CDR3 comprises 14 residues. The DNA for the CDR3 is TGTGCCAGCAGGAGCACAAGCACTAACTATGGCTACACCTTC. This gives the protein CASRSTSTNYGYTF.

For the CDR3, the DNA is TGTGCCAGCAGCAAGAGACAGGGGAGAGCTAACTATGGCTACACCTTC. Its translation: CASSKRQGRANYGYTF. This chain joins TRBV3-1 and TRBJ1-2; TRBD1 aligns across 8 bases. Germline CDR1 is LGHDT and CDR2 is YNNKEL (reference sequence). Unmatched junction bases numbered 8, after V lost 5 bases and J lost 0 bases. The CDR3 runs 16 residues.

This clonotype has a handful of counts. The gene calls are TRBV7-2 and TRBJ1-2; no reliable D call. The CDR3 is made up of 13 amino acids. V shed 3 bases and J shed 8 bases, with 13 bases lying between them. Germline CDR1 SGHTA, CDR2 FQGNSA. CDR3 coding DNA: TGTGCCAGCAGCTTTTTGGGAAAGCACGGCTACACCTTC. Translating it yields CASSFLGKHGYTF.

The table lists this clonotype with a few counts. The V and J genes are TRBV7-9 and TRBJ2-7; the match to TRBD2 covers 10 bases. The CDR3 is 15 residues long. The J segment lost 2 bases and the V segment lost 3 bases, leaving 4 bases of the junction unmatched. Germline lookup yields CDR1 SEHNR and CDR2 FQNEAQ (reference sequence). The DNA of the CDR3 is TGTGCCAGCAGCTTCTATAGCGGGGGGACCTACGAGCAGTACTTC. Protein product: CASSFYSGGTYEQYF.

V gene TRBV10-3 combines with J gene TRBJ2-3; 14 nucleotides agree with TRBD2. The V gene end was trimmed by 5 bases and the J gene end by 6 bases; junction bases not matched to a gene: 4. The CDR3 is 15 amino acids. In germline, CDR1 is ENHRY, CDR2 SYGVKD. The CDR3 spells CAISWTSGGMDTQYF. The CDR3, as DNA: TGTGCCATCAGTTGGACTAGCGGGGGGATGGATACGCAGTATTTT.

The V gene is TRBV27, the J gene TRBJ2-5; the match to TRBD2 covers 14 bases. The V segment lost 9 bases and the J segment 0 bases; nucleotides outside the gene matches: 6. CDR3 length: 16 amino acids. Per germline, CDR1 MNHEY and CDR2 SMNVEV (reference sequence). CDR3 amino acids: CASTGLAGGHQETQYF. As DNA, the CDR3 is TGTGCCAGTACCGGACTAGCGGGGGGTCACCAAGAGACCCAGTACTTC.

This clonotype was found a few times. The DNA of the CDR3 is TGTGCCAGCAGCTTTTACGGGACAGGCTCCTACGAGCAGTACTTC. This sequence encodes CASSFYGTGSYEQYF. This rearrangement joins TRBV7-2 to TRBJ2-7; 8 bases agree with TRBD1. CDR3 size: 15 residues. Trimming removed 3 bases from V and 0 bases from J; junction bases left unmatched: 4. Germline V CDR1 and CDR2: SGHTA, FQGNSA. Full variable domain (remainder filled in from reference TRBV7-2 and TRBJ2-7): GAGVSQSPSNKVTEKGKDVELRCDPISGHTALYWYRQSLGQGLEFLIYFQGNSAPDKSGLPSDRFSAERTGGSVSTLTIQRTQQEDSAVYLCASSFYGTGSYEQYFGPGTRLTVT.

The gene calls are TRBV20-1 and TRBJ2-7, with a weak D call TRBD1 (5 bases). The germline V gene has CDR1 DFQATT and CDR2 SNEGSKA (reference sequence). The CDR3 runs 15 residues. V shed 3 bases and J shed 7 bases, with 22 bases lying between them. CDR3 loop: CSASQDTQARREQYF. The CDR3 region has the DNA TGCAGTGCTAGTCAGGACACACAAGCCCGTCGTGAGCAGTACTTC.

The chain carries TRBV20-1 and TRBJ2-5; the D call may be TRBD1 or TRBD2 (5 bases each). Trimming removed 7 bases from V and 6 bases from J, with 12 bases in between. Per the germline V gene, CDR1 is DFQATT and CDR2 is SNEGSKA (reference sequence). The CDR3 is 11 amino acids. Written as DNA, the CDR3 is TGCAGTGGGGGGTTTCGAAAGACCCAGTACTTC. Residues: CSGGFRKTQYF.

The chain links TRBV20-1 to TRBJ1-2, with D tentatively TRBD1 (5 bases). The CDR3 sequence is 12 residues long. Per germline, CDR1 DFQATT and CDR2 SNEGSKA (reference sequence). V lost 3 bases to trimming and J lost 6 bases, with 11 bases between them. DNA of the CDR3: TGCAGTGCTAGGAGGGGACTGGATGGCTACACCTTC. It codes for CSARRGLDGYTF.

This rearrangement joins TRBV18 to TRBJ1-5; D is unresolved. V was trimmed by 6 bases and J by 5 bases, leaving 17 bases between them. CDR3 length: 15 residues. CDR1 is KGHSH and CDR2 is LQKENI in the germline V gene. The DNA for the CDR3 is TGTGCCAGCTCCCCCGGGATGGGGTCGGATCAGCCCCAGCATTTT. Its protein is CASSPGMGSDQPQHF.

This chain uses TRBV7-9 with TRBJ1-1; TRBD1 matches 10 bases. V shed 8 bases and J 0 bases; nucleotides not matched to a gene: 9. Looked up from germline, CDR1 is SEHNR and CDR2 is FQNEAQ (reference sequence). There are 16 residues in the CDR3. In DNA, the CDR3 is TGTGCCAGCGCCGGGACAGGGGCAGGATTGAACACTGAAGCTTTCTTT. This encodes CASAGTGAGLNTEAFF.

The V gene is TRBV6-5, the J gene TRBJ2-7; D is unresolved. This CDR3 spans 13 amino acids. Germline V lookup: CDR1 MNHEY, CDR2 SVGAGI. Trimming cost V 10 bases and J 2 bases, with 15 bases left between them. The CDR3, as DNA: TGTGCCACCGGTGGGGAAGGGACCTACGAGCAGTACTTC. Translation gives CATGGEGTYEQYF.